The next 20 T cell receptor beta chains were all read from a single sample in a study of blood T cell repertoires in COVID-19. Sequencing was performed with immunoSEQ multiplex PCR; in TCRdb, only in-frame clones are kept and a portion is missing. The sample records 130,000 to 150,000 clones, around 83% being singletons. The specimen was peripheral blood. All receptors come from a woman aged 80 or over with acute or convalescent COVID-19.

The gene calls are TRBV5-6 and TRBJ2-7; 12 positions agree with TRBD1. The CDR3 runs 14 residues. Germline V gives CDR1 SGHDT, CDR2 YYEEEE. Trimming at V came to 4 bases and at J to 4 bases, leaving 3 bases not matched to a gene. The CDR3 is CASSQGQGAYEQYF. CDR3 nucleotides: TGTGCCAGCAGCCAGGGACAGGGGGCTTACGAGCAGTACTTC.

V gene TRBV7-3 combines with J gene TRBJ1-1; D perhaps matches TRBD1 (5 bases). CDR1 is SGHTA, CDR2 FQGTGA, per germline. The CDR3 covers 13 residues. Trimming stripped 4 bases from V and 6 bases from J, with 12 bases between. CDR3 bases: TGTGCCAGCAGCTCTTCAGGGACTGCTGAAGCTTTCTTT. Translating it yields CASSSSGTAEAFF.

A word on this clone: Other nucleotide sequences from this sample produce the same CDR3. This rearrangement joins TRBV7-2 to TRBJ2-2, with D possibly matching TRBD2 (7 bases). Trimming took off 5 bases at V and 8 bases at J, with 15 bases between the two ends. Germline V gives CDR1 SGHTA, CDR2 FQGNSA. The CDR3 consists of 14 residues. CDR3 sequence: CASSPGGRAGELFF. As DNA, the CDR3 is TGTGCCAGCAGCCCGGGGGGCCGGGCAGGGGAGCTGTTTTTT.

The J gene is TRBJ2-4, the V gene TRBV11-2; D is perhaps TRBD1 (5 bases). The CDR3 is made up of 15 amino acids. Trimming pared 5 bases from V and 0 bases from J, leaving 11 bases between. CDR1 and CDR2 (germline): SGHAT, FQNNGV. The CDR3 DNA reads as TGTGCCAGCAGCACCGGACAACTAGCCAAAAACATTCAGTACTTC. Translated: CASSTGQLAKNIQYF.

J is TRBJ2-2 and V is TRBV6-4; TRBD2 aligns across 9 bases. Germline V gene data show CDR1 as MRHNA and CDR2 as SNTAGT. The CDR3 has 14 residues. V trimming: 6 bases; J trimming: 3 bases; junction bases outside the gene matches: 2. The CDR3, as DNA: TGTGCCAGCAGCGCTAGCGGGGACACCGGGGAGCTGTTTTTT. It translates to CASSASGDTGELFF.

This sequence joins TRBV9 and TRBJ2-2; no definite D call. Trimming took off 0 bases at V and 0 bases at J, with 3 bases between the two ends. Germline V gene sequence: CDR1 SGDLS, CDR2 YYNGEE. This CDR3 comprises 14 residues. DNA of the CDR3: TGTGCCAGCAGCGTAGACACGAACACCGGGGAGCTGTTTTTT. Amino acids: CASSVDTNTGELFF.

V is TRBV5-1 and J is TRBJ2-3; tentative D call: TRBD2 (7 bases). The CDR3 consists of 16 residues. The V gene lost 0 bases and the J gene lost 0 bases, with 11 bases spanning the gap. Germline V gene sequence: CDR1 SGHRS, CDR2 YFSETQ. The CDR3 nucleotides read TGCGCCAGCAGCTTGGAGGGGGGGTTCAGCACAGATACGCAGTATTTT. As protein: CASSLEGGFSTDTQYF.

The chain joins TRBV7-9 to TRBJ2-7; 7 positions agree with TRBD1. The germline V gene encodes CDR1 SEHNR and CDR2 FQNEAQ (reference sequence). V was clipped by 0 bases and J by 0 bases; unmatched bases: 2. CDR3 length: 15 amino acids. CDR3 in amino acids: CASSLAGQVSYEQYF. DNA of the CDR3: TGTGCCAGCAGCTTAGCCGGACAGGTCTCCTACGAGCAGTACTTC.

The chain uses TRBV12-5 and TRBJ2-2; 12 bases fit TRBD2. The CDR3 totals 18 residues. The germline CDR1 and CDR2 sequences are LGHNT and FRNRAP. The junction had 12 bases not matched to a gene; V was cut back by 6 bases and J by 4 bases. The CDR3 here is CASGGRTSGAPGTGELFF. The CDR3 nucleotides read TGTGCTAGTGGGGGGAGGACTAGCGGGGCCCCGGGCACCGGGGAGCTGTTTTTT.

The chain links TRBV15 to TRBJ1-2; D is undetermined. The CDR3 is 15 amino acids. The V gene lost 1 base and the J gene lost 8 bases, with 17 bases spanning the gap. Germline V gene sequence: CDR1 LNHNV, CDR2 YYDKDF (reference sequence). CDR3: CATSRGAQRAWGYTF. CDR3 nucleotide sequence: TGTGCCACCAGCAGAGGGGCCCAGCGGGCTTGGGGCTACACCTTC.

The chain recombines TRBV15 with TRBJ1-2; the match to TRBD1 covers 10 bases. V gave up 5 bases and J gave up 2 bases; unmatched junction bases: 8. Germline CDR1 and CDR2: LNHNV and YYDKDF (reference sequence). This CDR3 contains 16 residues. The CDR3 region has the DNA TGTGCCACCAGCCTCTCCAGGGACAGGGGAAACTATGGCTACACCTTC. Protein product: CATSLSRDRGNYGYTF.

This rearrangement joins TRBV9 to TRBJ2-7, with D unclear. Looked up from germline, CDR1 is SGDLS and CDR2 is YYNGEE. The V end lost 2 bases, the J end lost 1 base, and 13 bases lay between the germline ends. The CDR3 extends over 15 amino acids. The CDR3 nucleotides read TGTGCCAGCAGCGTCAGGTGGCAGGCATCCTACGAGCAGTACTTC. The encoded protein is CASSVRWQASYEQYF.

V and J are TRBV5-1 and TRBJ1-1; 9 bases match TRBD1. The V and J ends lost 4 bases and 5 bases, in that order; junction bases with no gene match: 6. The CDR3 spans 14 residues. Germline CDR1 reads SGHRS; CDR2 reads YFSETQ. This CDR3 reads CASSTQGARTEAFF. The CDR3 bases are TGCGCCAGCAGCACACAGGGGGCGCGAACTGAAGCTTTCTTT.

The rearrangement joins TRBV7-6 to TRBJ1-1; a weak D match, TRBD1 (6 bases). Germline-derived CDR1 and CDR2 are SGHVS and FNYEAQ. This CDR3 contains 15 residues. V lost 1 base and J lost 1, with 10 bases in between. The CDR3 loop is CASSLGPGANTEAFF. The CDR3 DNA reads TGTGCCAGCAGCTTAGGGCCAGGGGCGAACACTGAAGCTTTCTTT.

V and J are TRBV6-2 or TRBV6-3 and TRBJ1-1; weak D call: TRBD1 (6 bases). CDR3 length: 13 amino acids. CDR1 is MNHEY, CDR2 SVGEGT, per germline. V was shortened by 3 bases and J by 5 bases, with 10 bases between the two germline ends. CDR3 in amino acids: CASSYLQGTEAFF. CDR3 in DNA: TGTGCCAGCAGTTATCTTCAGGGGACTGAAGCTTTCTTT.

The chain carries TRBV2 and TRBJ2-7; D perhaps matches TRBD2 (7 bases). Germline V lookup: CDR1 SNHLY, CDR2 FYNNEI. This CDR3 has 15 residues. V lost 0 bases and J 6 bases, leaving 15 bases between the germline ends. Here the CDR3 DNA reads TGTGCCAGCAGTGAAGCGCTATGGGGGGGCCGCGAGCAGTACTTC. Translated, it gives CASSEALWGGREQYF.

The chain has TRBV3-1 (or the pseudogene TRBV3-2) and TRBJ1-6; possible D gene TRBD1, 6 bases. The CDR3 has 15 amino acids. Trimming removed 4 bases at V and 4 bases at J, with 11 bases between. Germline CDR1 reads LGHDT; CDR2 reads YNNKEL (reference sequence). CDR3 sequence: CASSPGQLYNSPLHF. In nucleotides, the CDR3 is TGTGCCAGCAGCCCGGGACAACTTTATAATTCACCCCTCCACTTT.

The rearrangement links TRBV7-8 to TRBJ2-1; 9 nucleotides match TRBD1. V shed 5 bases, J shed 3 bases, and the junction held 5 bases outside the gene matches. This CDR3 contains 15 residues. The germline V gene has CDR1 SGHVS and CDR2 FQNEAQ. CDR3 sequence (DNA): TGTGCCAGCAGCGTACGACAGGGGGTCTACAATGAGCAGTTCTTC. Its protein is CASSVRQGVYNEQFF.

This clone has only one observation. This sequence joins TRBV28 and TRBJ2-3, with TRBD2 matching 10 bases. The CDR3 runs 15 residues. The germline gives CDR1 MDHEN, CDR2 SYDVKM. J was trimmed by 4 bases and V by 5 bases; bases with no gene match: 6. The CDR3 DNA reads as TGTGCCAGCAGTCCCAGCGGGGGGGCATCAGATACGCAGTATTTT. Translating it yields CASSPSGGASDTQYF.

This chain links TRBV30 with TRBJ1-3; TRBD1 agrees at 9 bases. V gave up 3 bases and J gave up 0 bases; unmatched junction bases: 0. Germline V gene sequence: CDR1 GTSNPN, CDR2 SVGIG (reference sequence). CDR3 length: 14 residues. CDR3 DNA: TGTGCCTGGAGGACAGGGGGCTCTGGAAACACCATATATTTT. Its protein product is CAWRTGGSGNTIYF.